A selection of T cell receptor beta chains follows, all from one sample in a study of blood T cells in healthy people across ages. A single record per CDR3 protein comes from TCRdb applying MiXCR to the 5' RACE reads. The sample records over 600,000 distinct CDR3 sequences, roughly 41% being singletons. Sequencing input: blood. The receptors were gathered from a man older than 75 in good health. The CDR3 runs from the conserved cysteine through the conserved F or W. D genes are given only for firm matches.

v_call | d_call | cdr3_aa
TRBV7-3 | TRBD2 | CASSATSGVTDTQYF
TRBV7-2 | . | CASRHSGTMQFF
TRBV20-1 | TRBD2 | CSLAGGEQFF
TRBV25-1 | . | CARHTGTPYGYTF
TRBV6-1 | TRBD1 | CASSLSGQGNGYTF
TRBV4-3 | . | CASSQAYYANEQFF
TRBV7-2 | . | CASSSPLYNEQFF
TRBV2 | . | CASTRQGLTSGANVLTF
TRBV25-1 | TRBD1 | CATRTGGFYEQYF
TRBV9 | TRBD1 | CASSVGDRNYGYTF
TRBV5-5 | . | CASSLEGDPARAFF
TRBV29-1 | . | CSVEAWQGRSTDTQYF
TRBV6-1 | TRBD1 | CASSLQAPGGSYEQYF
TRBV14 | . | CASSQKSLNYGYTF
TRBV3-1 | . | CASSQVQGLGYTF
TRBV6-4 | . | CASSVDRQGLTQYF
TRBV7-2 | TRBD1 | CASSLPGQGNTEAFF